These T cell receptor beta chains were read from a single sample in a study of blood T cell repertoires in COVID-19. TCRdb keeps only in-frame clones here, not all; method: immunoSEQ multiplex PCR. Seen here are roughly 60,000 clones, about 91% observed once, and the top ten hold about 3.6%. Input material: peripheral blood. The source is a man between 35 and 55 years old with COVID-19, enrolled during active disease. Each CDR3 is given with its conserved first and last residue. D genes are given only for firm matches. Clone size is given for some rows only: seen once, a few or many times, or a class if the clone is expanded.

once NA TRBJ1-1 TRBV2 TGTGCCAGCAGTAGGAGTCTGCGGAACACTGAAGCTTTCTTT CASSRSLRNTEAFF
NA TRBD1 TRBJ1-2 TRBV14 TGTGCCAGCACCCCGGGGACAGGGGGGTATGGCTACACCTTC CASTPGTGGYGYTF
NA NA TRBJ2-2 TRBV11-2 TGTGCCAGCAGCCCGGCGACGGCGGGGAAGAACACCGGGGAGCTGTTTTTT CASSPATAGKNTGELFF
NA NA TRBJ1-2 TRBV6-1 TGTGCCAGCAGTACCGGGACACAGCTCTATGGCTACACCTTC CASSTGTQLYGYTF
NA TRBD1 TRBJ1-5 TRBV5-1 TGCGCCAGCAGCGTCGCGGGACAGCTCAATCAGCCCCAGCATTTT CASSVAGQLNQPQHF
NA TRBD1 TRBJ1-3 TRBV5-1 TGCGCCAGCAGCGAAACAGGGGGCGAAGACACCATATATTTT CASSETGGEDTIYF
few TRBD1 TRBJ2-4 TRBV5-1 TGCGCCAGCAGCCTTGAACTGACAGGGGAGAAAAACATTCAGTACTTC CASSLELTGEKNIQYF
few TRBD2 TRBJ2-1 TRBV6-5 TGTGCCAGCAGTTACGAGCGGGGGGGAGGCGAGCAGTTCTTC CASSYERGGGEQFF
NA TRBD1 TRBJ2-7 TRBV10-2 TGCGCCAGCAGTGCGAGGCAGGGGGCCTACGAGCAGTACTTC CASSARQGAYEQYF
NA NA TRBJ1-4 TRBV24-1 TGTGCCACCAGTGCCCCTGATGAAAAACTGTTTTTT CATSAPDEKLFF
NA NA TRBJ2-7 TRBV15 TGTGCCACCAGCAGAGATAAGGGGCCAGGGGGGTCCTACGAGCAGTACTTC CATSRDKGPGGSYEQYF
NA NA TRBJ2-3 TRBV29-1 TGCAGCGTTGACGGTGGGAGTGGGGTTTACACAGATACGCAGTATTTT CSVDGGSGVYTDTQYF
NA TRBD1 TRBJ2-7 TRBV5-5 TGTGCCAGCAGCTTGGAAACAGGGGTCATTTACGAGCAGTACTTC CASSLETGVIYEQYF
NA TRBD2 TRBJ2-7 TRBV4-2 TGTGCCAGCAGCTCCCGAGGAGCGGGGGGGCGGGACGGCGAGCAGTACTTC CASSSRGAGGRDGEQYF
NA NA TRBJ1-5 TRBV6-5 TGTGCCAGCAGTTACATTAACAGTCAGCAGCCCCAGCATTTT CASSYINSQQPQHF
few TRBD1 TRBJ2-5 TRBV9 TGTGCCAGCAGCGGGGACAGGGGGAAAGAGACCCAGTACTTC CASSGDRGKETQYF
NA NA TRBJ2-1 TRBV30 TGTGCCTGGAGTGGGCTGTCAGGTCGCTCCTACAATGAGCAGTTCTTC CAWSGLSGRSYNEQFF
NA NA TRBJ1-2 TRBV14 TGTGCCAGCAGCCTTACCCCCAGCGGTGGCTACACCTTC CASSLTPSGGYTF
NA NA TRBJ1-1 TRBV4-2 TGTGCCAGCAGCCAAGATGGAGGTGGCGACACTGAAGCTTTCTTT CASSQDGGGDTEAFF
NA TRBD2 TRBJ2-5 TRBV10-3 TGTGCCATCCGGACTAGCGGGGCCACTGGGGGGACCCAGTACTTC CAIRTSGATGGTQYF
NA TRBD2 TRBJ2-5 TRBV7-2 TGTGCCAGCAGCTTAGGGGTTAGCGGGAACACACCGGAGACCCAGTACTTC CASSLGVSGNTPETQYF
NA TRBD1 TRBJ1-1 TRBV12-3/TRBV12-4 TGTGCCAGCAGTACGGGGACAGGCACTGAAGCTTTCTTT CASSTGTGTEAFF
NA NA TRBJ2-2 TRBV9 TGTGCCAGCAGCGTAGGGGCCGCCGCCGACACCGGGGAGCTGTTTTTT CASSVGAAADTGELFF
NA TRBD1 TRBJ1-1 TRBV19 TGTGCCAGTAGTATTGACAGGGGGAGTCCTGAAGCTTTCTTT CASSIDRGSPEAFF
NA NA TRBJ2-4 TRBV30 TGTGCCTGGAGCCAAGCCTCCAGGCCGCTAGCCAAAAACATTCAGTACTTC CAWSQASRPLAKNIQYF
NA NA TRBJ2-2 TRBV9 TGTGCCAGCAGCGTTAGGGGAGGGGAGCTGTTTTTT CASSVRGGELFF
NA TRBD1 TRBJ2-7 TRBV28 TGTGCCAGCAGCTCCGGGACAGGGGGCTCCTACGAGCAGTACTTC CASSSGTGGSYEQYF
NA NA TRBJ2-7 TRBV2 TGTGCCAGCAGTGAGGTTCGGTACGAGCAGTACTTC CASSEVRYEQYF
NA TRBD1 TRBJ1-3 TRBV12-3/TRBV12-4 TGTGCCAGTCGACAGGGCTCTGGAAACACCATATATTTT CASRQGSGNTIYF
NA TRBD2 TRBJ2-4 TRBV6-1 TGTGCCAGCAGTGAAAGTAGCGGGGGGATAGCCAAAAACATTCAGTACTTC CASSESSGGIAKNIQYF
NA NA TRBJ1-3 TRBV11-2 TGTGCCAGCAGCCGGGGCGGGACGGCCCCTGGAAACACCATATATTTT CASSRGGTAPGNTIYF
NA NA TRBJ1-1 TRBV28 TGTGCCAGCAGTCCTCCCATAGGACCCCGGGGGGCTTTCTTT CASSPPIGPRGAFF
NA NA TRBJ2-7 TRBV30 TGTGCCTGGAGTCTCCAGGGAAACGAGCAGTACTTC CAWSLQGNEQYF
NA TRBD1 TRBJ2-2 TRBV5-6 TGTGCCAGCAGCTTCTACAGGGGAGACACCGGGGAGCTGTTTTTT CASSFYRGDTGELFF
NA TRBD1 TRBJ2-2 TRBV5-8 TGTGCCAGCAGTTTAGGACAGGTGGCCACCGGGGAGCTGTTTTTT CASSLGQVATGELFF
few TRBD1 TRBJ2-3 TRBV11-3 TGTGCCAGCAGCGAACCCTGGGACAGGGAAGATACGCAGTATTTT CASSEPWDREDTQYF
many NA TRBJ2-7 TRBV7-9 TGTGCCAGCAGCCCACGCCAAGGACACCCATACTCCTACGAGCAGTACTTC CASSPRQGHPYSYEQYF
NA NA TRBJ1-2 TRBV5-1 TGCGCCAGCAGCTTTGAATACCCGACCGGGGGCTACACCTTC CASSFEYPTGGYTF
few NA TRBJ1-1 TRBV9 TGTGCCAGCAGCGTAGAGGACTCGAACACTGAAGCTTTCTTT CASSVEDSNTEAFF
NA NA TRBJ1-2 TRBV6-6 TGTGCCAGCAGTCCAACGACAGCTAACTATGGCTACACCTTC CASSPTTANYGYTF
NA NA TRBJ2-7 TRBV6-5 TGTGCCAGCAGTTACTCGAGTGGGGGGACCTACGAGCAGTACTTC CASSYSSGGTYEQYF
NA NA TRBJ1-2 TRBV5-1 TGCGCCAGCAGCTTGGCCAATTACAGGAACTATGGCTACACCTTC CASSLANYRNYGYTF
few TRBD1 TRBJ1-1 TRBV2 TGTGCCAGCAGCACGGACAGGGTGAACACTGAAGCTTTCTTT CASSTDRVNTEAFF
NA NA TRBJ1-3 TRBV30 TGTGCCTGGAGTGAGGGGCCGCTAAGTGGAAACACCATATATTTT CAWSEGPLSGNTIYF
NA TRBD2 TRBJ2-7 TRBV5-5 TGTGCCAGCAGCTCTCCGGGACTAGGAAACGAGCAGTACTTC CASSSPGLGNEQYF
NA NA TRBJ1-3 TRBV19 TGTGCCAGTAGATCACAGGTGGGAGGAAACACCATATATTTT CASRSQVGGNTIYF
NA NA TRBJ2-1 TRBV5-1 TGCGCCAGCAGCTTAGGGGCGGCGGGGTTATACAATGAGCAGTTCTTC CASSLGAAGLYNEQFF
NA NA TRBJ1-6 TRBV7-9 TGTGCCAGCAGCCCTAGCGGGAGGGCACCCCTCCACTTT CASSPSGRAPLHF
once NA TRBJ1-3 TRBV6-5 TGTGCCAGCATGGCCCGGGGGGAGCATGGAAACACCATATATTTT CASMARGEHGNTIYF
NA TRBD2 TRBJ2-5 TRBV4-1 TGCGCCAGCAGCCAAGATCCTAGCGGGAATCTACAAGAGACCCAGTACTTC CASSQDPSGNLQETQYF
NA TRBD1 TRBJ1-1 TRBV28 TGTGCCAGCAGACCTAGGGACAGGGGAGAAGCTTTCTTT CASRPRDRGEAFF
NA NA TRBJ1-6 TRBV27 TGTGCCAGCAGTTTTTTAGGAGTCAATTCACCCCTCCACTTT CASSFLGVNSPLHF
NA NA TRBJ2-1 TRBV28 TGTGCCAGCATTCCCTCGGCGGCACGATCGGAGCCCGGGTTCTTC CASIPSAARSEPGFF
NA NA TRBJ1-3 TRBV3-1/TRBV3-2 TGTGCCAGCAGCCAAGATAGCAGATCTGGAAACACCATATATTTT CASSQDSRSGNTIYF
NA TRBD1 TRBJ1-1 TRBV13 TGTGCCAGCAGGTCCCGGGACAGGGAGGGCCCTGAAGCTTTCTTT CASRSRDREGPEAFF